The sequence of this TCR beta chain was determined in a study of blood T cell repertoires in COVID-19. For the study at large: Acute and convalescent COVID-19 specimens originated in the United States, Italy and Spain. PBMCs, B-cell-depleted T cells, or T cells provided the cDNA or gDNA that made up the material.

Original processing methods: Amplification from reference gene primers served as the basis for estimated nucleated cell counts. Sequencing used immunoSEQ multiplex PCR; TCRdb keeps in-frame clones, though not all of them. Clone size and V and J calls were adopted from that table, with D and trimming inferred from the DNA. This sample yields 300,000 to 400,000 clones, of which around 90% are seen a single time; 2.5% to 4% belongs to the top ten. Germline V gene data show CDR1 as MNHNS and CDR2 as SASEGT. This CDR3 is 15 amino acids long. Germline trimming cut 3 bases from V and 2 bases from J; bases unmatched to any gene: 3.

The specimen sequenced was peripheral blood. The clonotype comes from a woman between 18 and 29 years old who had recovered from COVID-19. The chain recombines TRBV6-1 with TRBJ2-1; 8 bases align to TRBD1. CDR3 in DNA: TGTGCCAGCAGTGAGCGGGACAGGACCTACAATGAGCAGTTCTTC. Protein: CASSERDRTYNEQFF.